The clone carrying this T cell receptor beta chain was recorded a few times. What it recognizes is unknown. The sample belongs to a study of post-analysis software for immune sequencing data. General observations from the study: Controls had lower frequencies than patients of about five TRBV segments, which included TRBV5-6, TRBV5-1 and TRBV20-1.

The TCR beta cDNA libraries carried unique molecular identifiers. Each CDR3 protein is one row after TCRdb ran MiXCR on the PCR reads. The sample has roughly 400,000 distinct CDR3 sequences, approximately 38% seen once. CDR3 size: 16 residues. Looked up from germline, CDR1 is SGDLS and CDR2 is YYNGEE. J gave up 2 bases and V 2 bases, and 5 bases lay outside the gene matches. This chain links TRBV9 with TRBJ2-7, with 12 positions matching TRBD1. This TCR came from a girl aged 2-10 years with multiple sclerosis. Sequencing was done on a sample of blood. The chain's CDR3 is CASSVGGQGAAYEQYF. In DNA, the CDR3 is TGTGCCAGCAGCGTGGGGGGACAGGGGGCCGCCTACGAGCAGTACTTC.